The present T cell receptor beta chain was sequenced within a study of T cell repertoires in cytomegalovirus infection. Overall study context: Epitope selection comprised recently identified HLA-C-restricted CMV epitopes and well-studied HLA-B-restricted CMV epitopes.

CDR3 length equals 17 residues. Germline V gene lookup returns CDR1 MNHEY and CDR2 SVGAGI. V dropped 5 bases and J dropped 4; count of bases not matched to a gene: 11. TCRdb re-analysed the reads in MiXCR, keeping a single row per CDR3 protein. The sample lists about 890,000 distinct CDR3 sequences, 30% to 40% occurring once. Regarding this clonotype: The antigen remains unidentified.

Overall study findings and caveats: Within the response measured ex vivo, HLA-C-restricted CMV-specific TCR beta clonotypes were dominant. Public TCR beta family frequency separated CMV-and-HLA carriers, including in an independent cohort.

The TCR originated in a human donor in good health (CMV status not recorded). Some clones in this sample may be carry-over from other donors' samples. Here the sequenced sample was cultured CD8+ T cells from PBMCs, taken from culture after CMV antigen stimulation. The chain uses TRBV6-5 and TRBJ2-2; 9 positions match TRBD2. In DNA form, the CDR3 reads TGTGCCAGCAGTCCCCCTCGGACTAGCGCGGTCACCGGGGAGCTGTTTTTT. Translation: CASSPPRTSAVTGELFF.